The rows below give T cell receptor beta chains drawn from one sample of a study of shared clonotypes between healthy human individuals. Libraries were prepared by immunoSEQ multiplex PCR; TCRdb keeps only in-frame clonotypes and omits some of them. The repertoire has millions of clones, approximately 94% of them found once; the top ten carry 0.9% to 1.4%. Sequences were obtained from naive CD8+ T cells sorted from blood. These receptors came from a man between 18 and 29 years old in good health. The CDR3 runs from the conserved cysteine through the conserved F or W. D genes are given only for firm matches. Size tells how often a clone was seen (once, few, many) or the class of an expanded clone, and some rows leave it out.

- | TRBJ2-7 | - | TRBV27 | TGTGCCAGCAGTTTAAGGGCCCAATACGAGCAGTACTTC | CASSLRAQYEQYF
- | TRBJ1-2 | - | TRBV28 | TGTGCCAGCAGTCTTGCGGACGGGGGGCGTAACTATGGCTACACCTTC | CASSLADGGRNYGYTF
- | TRBJ2-1 | TRBD2 | TRBV28 | TGTGCCAGCAGTTTAAGGCTAGCGGGGGTGGTGGGCAATGAGCAGTTCTTC | CASSLRLAGVVGNEQFF
- | TRBJ2-1 | - | TRBV18 | TGTGCCAGCTCCACCGAGCGTGGGCCATCCTACAATGAGCAGTTCTTC | CASSTERGPSYNEQFF
- | TRBJ1-1 | - | TRBV4-1 | TGCGCCAGCAGCCAACTACAGGCAAACACTGAAGCTTTCTTT | CASSQLQANTEAFF
- | TRBJ2-5 | - | TRBV4-1 | TGCGCCAGCAGCCAAGTCCCGGGGGCTTCGCAGACCCAGTACTTC | CASSQVPGASQTQYF
- | TRBJ1-2 | TRBD1 | TRBV4-1 | TGCGCCAGCAGCCTAAGGGACAGTCAGGGATCCTATGGCTACACCTTC | CASSLRDSQGSYGYTF
- | TRBJ2-3 | - | TRBV13 | TGTGCCAGCAGCTTATGGTCGGGGGGCCCTTCCAGCACAGATACGCAGTATTTT | CASSLWSGGPSSTDTQYF
- | TRBJ1-2 | TRBD1 | TRBV27 | TGTGCCAGCAGTTTAGGACAGGGGGCTAGGGGCTACACCTTC | CASSLGQGARGYTF
- | TRBJ2-1 | TRBD2 | TRBV9 | TGTGCCAGCAGCGTAGGACTAGCGGGAGCGAATGAGCAGTTCTTC | CASSVGLAGANEQFF
- | TRBJ2-7 | TRBD2 | TRBV2 | TGTGCCAGCAATAATTGGCGGGAGCCGCACGAGCAGTACTTC | CASNNWREPHEQYF
- | TRBJ1-1 | TRBD1 | TRBV4-3 | TGCGCCAGCAGCCATAAGCAGGGGGTTTGGACTGAAGCTTTCTTT | CASSHKQGVWTEAFF
- | TRBJ1-5 | - | TRBV6-1 | TGTGCCAGCAACTTAGGAGTAGGCAATCAGCCCCAGCATTTT | CASNLGVGNQPQHF
- | TRBJ1-1 | - | TRBV5-1 | TGCGCCAGCAGCTTCGGACCAGGATACACTGAAGCTTTCTTT | CASSFGPGYTEAFF
once | TRBJ2-7 | - | TRBV10-3 | TGTGCCATCACTAGTGTCGGGGGCCAGGGATACGAGCAGTACTTC | CAITSVGGQGYEQYF
- | TRBJ2-5 | - | TRBV6-6 | TGTGCCAGCAGTTACTCTGGGGAGGGGGCGGGAGAGACCCAGTACTTC | CASSYSGEGAGETQYF
- | TRBJ2-2 | - | TRBV7-2 | TGTGCCAGCAGCGGCGACTTAACCGGGGAGCTGTTTTTT | CASSGDLTGELFF
- | TRBJ2-1 | - | TRBV6-5 | TGTGCCAGTTTAGCCGGGGTGGGCTACAATGAGCAGTTCTTC | CASLAGVGYNEQFF
once | TRBJ2-3 | TRBD2 | TRBV14 | TGTGCCAGCAGCCAAGACGTAAGGACTAGCGGCCCAGACAGCACAGATACGCAGTATTTT | CASSQDVRTSGPDSTDTQYF
once | TRBJ2-2 | - | TRBV29-1 | TGCAGCGTTGAGCTTTGGGGACCCAGCGCCGCCGGGGAGCTGTTTTTT | CSVELWGPSAAGELFF
- | TRBJ2-7 | - | TRBV2 | TGTGCCAGCACCGGCAGGGCGGACTACGAGCAGTACTTC | CASTGRADYEQYF
- | TRBJ2-5 | TRBD2 | TRBV28 | TGTGCCAGCAATCCAAGGACTAGCGGGCCCTACGGGGAGACCCAGTACTTC | CASNPRTSGPYGETQYF
- | TRBJ2-2 | - | TRBV6-6 | TGTGCCAGCAGTTATTGGCAGACGAACACCGGGGAGCTGTTTTTT | CASSYWQTNTGELFF
- | TRBJ1-2 | - | TRBV7-9 | TGTGCCAGCAGCCCACGCGGGGGGCAGGGGGGCTACACCTTC | CASSPRGGQGGYTF
once | TRBJ2-4 | - | TRBV7-9 | TGTGCCAGCAGCCCCAGCTTAGCCAAAAACATTCAGTACTTC | CASSPSLAKNIQYF
- | TRBJ2-4 | TRBD2 | TRBV5-6 | TGTGCCAGCAGCTTGGTCAGGGAGGGCATTCAGTACTTC | CASSLVREGIQYF
- | TRBJ1-5 | - | TRBV27 | TGTGCCAGTGGGGTGGGGGGTCAGCCCCAGCATTTT | CASGVGGQPQHF
- | TRBJ2-3 | - | TRBV21-1 | TGTGCCAGCAGCAAAGAGACAGACAAAACAGATACGCAGTATTTT | CASSKETDKTDTQYF
- | TRBJ2-5 | - | TRBV10-3 | TGTGCCATCAGTGAGTCGAACTTGGTCTTGGAGACCCAGTACTTC | CAISESNLVLETQYF
- | TRBJ2-7 | TRBD2 | TRBV11-2 | TGTGCCAGCAGCTTACTAGCGGGGTCTTCCTACGAGCAGTACTTC | CASSLLAGSSYEQYF
- | TRBJ2-7 | TRBD2 | TRBV2 | TGTGCCAGCAGTGAAATAGCGGGAGCCCCCGAGCAGTACTTC | CASSEIAGAPEQYF
- | TRBJ1-2 | - | TRBV7-2 | TGTGCCAGCAGCTTAGAGGGCTGGTATGGCTACACCTTC | CASSLEGWYGYTF
- | TRBJ2-7 | - | TRBV13 | TGTGCCAGCAGCTTTGGGGCCAATTCCGAGCAGTACTTC | CASSFGANSEQYF
- | TRBJ2-2 | - | TRBV7-6 | TGTGCCAGCAGCGATGCCCTGGAGGGAAAGACCGGGGAGCTGTTTTTT | CASSDALEGKTGELFF
- | TRBJ2-1 | TRBD2 | TRBV7-9 | TGTGCCAGCAGCTCCCCGGGGGGGACTGGAGACAATGAGCAGTTCTTC | CASSSPGGTGDNEQFF
- | TRBJ1-1 | TRBD1 | TRBV28 | TGTGCCAGCAGTTTTCGGACAGGGCAGACTGAAGCTTTCTTT | CASSFRTGQTEAFF
- | TRBJ2-1 | - | TRBV7-8 | TGTGCCAGCAGCTCAAACCTGATCGATGAGCAGTTCTTC | CASSSNLIDEQFF